This T cell receptor (beta chain) is from a study of T cells after yellow fever vaccination. Conversion of TCR transcripts into cDNA relied on 5'RACE template switching, which added a universal primer site and UMIs. One entry per CDR3 protein results from TCRdb running MiXCR on the 5' RACE reads. The sample lists roughly 170,000 distinct CDR3 sequences; approximately 9.7% were seen once. Broader study findings: Contamination by abundant bulk-population clonotypes could be present in FACS-sorted repertoires. The booster response re-showed most primary clones: around 96% CD4, more than 70% CD8. Faster peaking, at day 5 versus 15, marked a secondary response that was weaker.

Between the trimmed V and J ends, which lost 5 bases and 3 bases, there was a span of 19 bases. The CDR3 is 16 residues long. This clonotype was recorded at least ten times. Its antigen is currently unknown. This specimen consisted of CD8+ T cells sorted from PBMCs, obtained 45 days after the yellow fever booster vaccination. The rearrangement uses TRBV12-3 or TRBV12-4 and TRBJ1-2; D gene ambiguous. This TCR was sampled from a man between 18 and 35 years old who received the YFV17D yellow fever vaccine. The CDR3 sequence: CASSPTGPQTYYGYTF. In nucleotides, the CDR3 is TGTGCCAGCAGTCCAACCGGGCCTCAGACCTACTATGGCTACACCTTC.